Reported below is one T cell receptor (beta chain). The antigen remains undetermined. Additional DNA sequences in this sample encode the identical CDR3. This sample was included in a study of shared clonotypes between healthy human individuals. About the research overall: Used for every donor were three CD4 naive, three CD4 memory, two CD8 naive and one CD8 memory plate.

The CDR3 extends over 12 amino acids. Germline CDR1 and CDR2: MDHEN and SYDVKM. Trimming stripped 5 bases from V and 2 bases from J, with 7 bases between. General observations from the study: Blood was the sole source, and tissue repertoires probably differ. Limited genetic and exposure-history diversity came from having few donors.

Sequenced by immunoSEQ multiplex PCR; TCRdb stores in-frame clones only, minus some. Among 550,000 to 600,000 clones, 98% were seen once, and the ten largest hold roughly 0.29%. As defined, naive CD8 cells were CD45RO-negative and positively selected for CCR7, with terminally differentiated effector memory CD45RA+ cells excluded. Nashville, Tennessee was home to all donors, each a Caucasian adult. The sample was naive CD8+ T cells sorted from blood. This chain joins TRBV28 and TRBJ2-7; D not certain. This receptor was taken from a man aged 25-45 years in good health. The CDR3 DNA sequence: TGTGCCAGCAGTACCCCGACCTACGAGCAGTACTTC. Translating it yields CASSTPTYEQYF.